Listed here are 13 T cell receptor beta chains from one sample, sequenced in a study of T-cell reconstitution after alpha-beta-depleted transplantation in children. Unique molecular identifiers were incorporated when the TCRbeta library was constructed. TCRdb re-analysed the PCR reads in MiXCR, keeping a single row per CDR3 protein. The sample has about 1,000,000 distinct CDR3 sequences; roughly 31% are singletons. Sequenced material: PBMCs, mostly from graft donor cells, taken 360 days after TCRalphabeta/CD19-depleted stem cell transplant. All receptors come from a boy in the first two years of life who had a stem cell transplant for SCID, so the T cells may come from the graft donor.

As concerns this clonotype: A junction boundary mismatches the germline segment, possibly from a read error. The V call is TRBV5-1, the J call TRBJ2-3; 7 bases map to TRBD2. Germline V lookup: CDR1 SGHRS, CDR2 YFSETQ. The CDR3 loop spans 14 amino acids. This CDR3 reads CASSLGTTTDTQYF. CDR3 coding DNA: TGTGCCAGCAGCTTAGGGACTACCACAGATACGCAGTATTTT.

The V call is TRBV4-1, the J call TRBJ2-1; TRBD1 is a possible D gene (5 bases). V was cut by 5 bases and J by 8 bases, with 22 bases left in between. Germline V gene data show CDR1 as MGHRA and CDR2 as YSYEKL. CDR3 length equals 16 residues. CDR3: CASSSQGLETIYEQFF. The CDR3 bases are TGCGCCAGCAGCTCCCAGGGCCTTGAAACGATCTATGAGCAGTTCTTC.

The J gene is TRBJ2-2, the V gene TRBV7-8; D is perhaps TRBD1 or TRBD2 (7 bases each). The CDR3 sequence is 19 residues long. The germline V gene has CDR1 SGHVS and CDR2 FQNEAQ. Deletions cut 5 bases from V and 3 bases from J, with 25 bases between. The CDR3 is CASSLYRGLWDRYTGELFF. Here the CDR3 DNA reads TGTGCCAGCAGCCTCTACAGGGGACTATGGGATAGATACACCGGGGAGCTGTTTTTT.

The chain is built from TRBV7-8 and TRBJ2-5, with 7 bases identical to TRBD2. The CDR3 extends over 14 amino acids. Germline values: CDR1 SGHVS, CDR2 FQNEAQ. The trim removed 5 bases at V and 7 bases at J, leaving 10 bases unmatched. The CDR3 nucleotides are TGTGCCAGCAGCCCCGAGGGACTATCAGTGACCCAGTACTTC. It encodes CASSPEGLSVTQYF. Complete variable domain (other parts from reference TRBV7-8 and TRBJ2-5): GAGVSQSPRYKVAKRGQDVALRCDPISGHVSLFWYQQALGQGPEFLTYFQNEAQLDKSGLPSDRFFAERPEGSVSTLKIQRTQQEDSAVYLCASSPEGLSVTQYFGPGTRLLVL.

The CDR3 region is CASSMSVVPDTQYF. Written as DNA, the CDR3 is TGTGCCAGTAGTATGTCGGTCGTCCCAGATACGCAGTATTTT. The chain joins TRBV19 to TRBJ2-3; D not resolved. This CDR3 is 14 amino acids long. The germline V gene encodes CDR1 LNHDA and CDR2 SQIVND (reference sequence). The V end lost 3 bases, the J end lost 4 bases, and 11 bases lay between the germline ends.

V is TRBV7-2 and J is TRBJ2-1; D perhaps matches TRBD2 (5 bases). The V end was cut by 5 bases, the J end by 5 bases, with 19 bases between. The CDR3 is made up of 16 amino acids. Germline values: CDR1 SGHTA, CDR2 FQGNSA. CDR3 nucleotides: TGTGCCAGCAGCCCTAGCCCGGTGGTTACGAACAATGAGCAGTTCTTC. It encodes CASSPSPVVTNNEQFF.

The chain couples TRBV29-1 to TRBJ1-4; D unclear. With 7 bases removed from V and 7 bases from J, the gap between germline ends came to 16 bases. The CDR3 loop spans 13 amino acids. The germline V gene encodes CDR1 SQVTM and CDR2 ANQGSEA. Here the CDR3 reads CSAWVGRGEKLFF. DNA of the CDR3: TGCAGCGCCTGGGTCGGCCGGGGTGAAAAACTGTTTTTT.

The chain recombines TRBV20-1 with TRBJ1-5, with D possibly matching TRBD1 (6 bases). The CDR3 covers 17 residues. Germline values: CDR1 DFQATT, CDR2 SNEGSKA (reference sequence). The germline V and J ends were trimmed by 5 bases and 4 bases, with 24 bases remaining between them. The CDR3 sequence: CSASHTYATGVNQPQHF. CDR3 nucleotide sequence: TGCAGTGCTTCCCACACCTATGCGACAGGCGTAAATCAGCCCCAGCATTTT.

The V call is TRBV3-1, the J call TRBJ1-6; 7 bases agree with TRBD1. The germline gives CDR1 LGHDT, CDR2 YNNKEL (reference sequence). The trim removed 3 bases at V and 7 bases at J, leaving 6 bases unmatched. The CDR3 sequence is 15 residues long. DNA of the CDR3: TGTGCCAGCAGCCACTTTTCCAGGGGGAATTCACCCCTCCACTTT. It codes for CASSHFSRGNSPLHF.

V and J are TRBV5-5 and TRBJ2-2; D might be TRBD1 (6 bases). Trimming took off 3 bases at V and 6 bases at J, with 24 bases between the two ends. There are 18 residues in the CDR3. Germline CDR1 is SGHKS and CDR2 is YYEKEE (reference sequence). The CDR3 nucleotides are TGTGCCAGCAGCTCTATATCTCTTGGACAGTTGGCGGCCGGGGAGCTGTTTTTT. This encodes CASSSISLGQLAAGELFF.

This clonotype was counted only a few times. The genes are TRBV15 and TRBJ2-7; TRBD1 matches at 9 bases. Germline V gene lookup returns CDR1 LNHNV and CDR2 YYDKDF (reference sequence). Trimming cost V 3 bases and J 2 bases; bases outside gene matches: 5. This CDR3 is 15 amino acids long. CDR3 DNA sequence: TGTGCCACCAGCAGTCCCGGGACAGGGCCCTACGAGCAGTACTTC. This codes for CATSSPGTGPYEQYF.

There are a few counts of this clonotype. The rearrangement uses TRBV28 and TRBJ2-2; no firm D call. The CDR3 contains 14 residues. Germline V gene data show CDR1 as MDHEN and CDR2 as SYDVKM. Trimming took off 7 bases at V and 5 bases at J, with 14 bases between the two ends. CDR3 sequence reads: CASIGRKRTGELFF. For the CDR3, the DNA is TGTGCCAGCATAGGGCGGAAGAGGACCGGGGAGCTGTTTTTT.

The J gene is TRBJ2-6, the V gene TRBV5-1, with D uncertain. The CDR3 has 15 residues. Trimming shortened V by 5 bases and J by 1 base, and 10 bases separated the two germline ends. Germline V gives CDR1 SGHRS, CDR2 YFSETQ. This CDR3 reads CASRPQYSGANVLTF. In DNA form, the CDR3 reads TGCGCCAGCAGACCACAGTATTCTGGGGCCAACGTCCTGACTTTC.